The clone carrying this T cell receptor beta chain came up once. Antigen specificity is unknown. Treatment given: approximately 11-day PBMC culture with coronavirus spike peptide pools or control peptides (ViraFEST assay). In healthy vaccine recipients, nucleocapsid antibodies were negative before and after vaccination, showing no prior SARS-CoV-2 infection. The sample originates from a study of vaccination and CD4 T cells after COVID-19. Once obtained from cultured CD4+ T cells, the DNA was sequenced using the Oncomine TCR Beta short-read assay. TCRdb ran MiXCR on the PCR reads and lists one entry per CDR3 protein. The sample has 25,000 to 30,000 distinct CDR3 sequences; approximately 60% are singletons. Between the trimmed V and J ends, which lost 1 base and 9 bases, there was a span of 7 bases. CDR1 SGHAT and CDR2 FQNNGV come from the germline V gene. CDR3 length equals 12 residues.

The sequences come from CD4+ T cells from blood, cultured in vitro, collected after SARS-CoV-2 vaccination. The sequence derives from a human donor who received a COVID-19 vaccine. The rearrangement links TRBV11-2 to TRBJ2-1; D not resolved. The chain's CDR3 is CASSLALGEQFF. CDR3 nucleotides: TGTGCCAGCAGCTTAGCTTTGGGTGAGCAGTTCTTC.